Listed here is a single TCR beta chain. Antigen: not known. This sample is drawn from a study of cytomegalovirus exposure and HLA in healthy donors. Primers for the PCR totalled 60 Vbeta and 13 Jbeta. Assay: immunoSEQ multiplex PCR; the TCRdb copy retains only in-frame clones and omits some. The table lists around 150,000 clones, 82% of them singletons. In germline, CDR1 is SGHVS, CDR2 FNYEAQ. J was trimmed by 3 bases and V by 5 bases; bases with no gene match: 1. The CDR3 is 12 residues long. Findings and caveats of the study: With later analysis, a missense DCLRE1C variant became linked to TCR beta V- and J-gene trimming. Apart from CMV serostatus, no immune exposure information was available.

The sequenced sample consisted of PBMCs. The origin of this receptor is a man younger than 45 in good health and CMV-seropositive. The chain has TRBV7-6 and TRBJ2-7, with TRBD2 matching over 7 bases. CDR3 sequence reads: CASSASGYEQYF. The CDR3 bases are TGTGCCAGCAGCGCTAGCGGCTACGAGCAGTACTTC.